This TCR beta chain derives from a study of blood T cells in healthy people across ages. Combining a sample-barcoded 5' primer with a J-beta primer mix, a second PCR ran for about 6 to 11 cycles. TCRdb reanalysed the 5' RACE reads using MiXCR and keeps one entry per CDR3 protein. The sample has 540,000 or so distinct CDR3 sequences; 24% are singletons. In the case of this clonotype: Its antigen is as yet unknown.

Study-wide results and limits: A strong correlation between TCR beta diversity and naive T cell percentage was seen. Versus aged donors, long-lived donors had higher diversity and more naive CD4+ cells.

The germline V gene has CDR1 MNHNS and CDR2 SASEGT. The CDR3 runs to 14 residues. Another study also made use of these data, one on T cells of mothers and their children.

The chain uses TRBV6-1 and TRBJ2-5; D is unresolved. The end of the DNA aligns better with TRBJ2-7, so the J call may be wrong. The origin of this receptor is a boy aged 5-17 years in good health. The specimen sequenced was blood. CDR3 coding DNA: TGTGCCAGCAGTGAATGGGCAGGATCCTACGAGCAGTACTTC. It is translated as CASSEWAGSYEQYF.